This passage covers 20 T cell receptor beta chains from one sample sequenced in a study of CD8 T cells in Susac syndrome. Reverse transcription used about 0.45 to 1 ug RNA and random hexamers. TCRdb analysed the immunoSEQ multiplex PCR reads with MiXCR anew, one entry per CDR3 protein. The repertoire holds approximately 180,000 distinct CDR3 sequences, with 90% to 95% as singletons. Material for sequencing was CD4+ T cells from PBMCs. The source of these receptors is a human donor with Susac syndrome.

The rearrangement uses TRBV7-9 and TRBJ2-2; D unclear. Trimming cost V 2 bases and J 10 bases, with 8 bases left between them. Germline lookup yields CDR1 SEHNR and CDR2 FQNEAQ (reference sequence). The CDR3 contains 12 residues. The CDR3 here is CASSLSVSELFF. The DNA for the CDR3 is TGTGCCAGCAGCTTATCAGTATCGGAGCTGTTTTTT.

The chain combines TRBV5-5 with TRBJ2-1; no definite D call. The V gene lost 1 base and the J gene lost 9 bases, with 11 bases spanning the gap. The CDR3 extends over 13 amino acids. CDR1 and CDR2 (germline): SGHKS, YYEKEE (reference sequence). CDR3 bases: TGTGCCAGCAGCTTGCCCTTCTGGCCTGAGCAGTTCTTC. Translated, it gives CASSLPFWPEQFF.

This sequence joins TRBV12-3 or TRBV12-4 and TRBJ2-3; TRBD2 matches 13 bases. The CDR3 extends over 15 amino acids. Unmatched junction bases numbered 2, after V lost 4 bases and J lost 4 bases. CDR3 sequence (DNA): TGTGCCAGCAGTTGGACTAGCGGGGGTCCAGATACGCAGTATTTT. It translates to CASSWTSGGPDTQYF.

The V call is TRBV27, the J call TRBJ2-7, with D unresolved. Per the germline V gene, CDR1 is MNHEY and CDR2 is SMNVEV (reference sequence). The CDR3 has 14 residues. V lost 4 bases to trimming and J lost 5 bases, with 15 bases between them. The CDR3 here is CASSSPLRPHEQYF. CDR3 nucleotide sequence: TGTGCCAGCAGTTCTCCACTCCGGCCCCACGAGCAGTACTTC.

The gene calls are TRBV5-5 and TRBJ2-1; 7 bases are a match to TRBD2. CDR1 is SGHKS and CDR2 is YYEKEE in the germline V gene (reference sequence). The CDR3 sequence is 14 residues long. Trimming took 5 bases from V and 6 from J; bases not matched to a gene: 8. As DNA, the CDR3 is TGTGCCAGCAGTTCCACAGCGGGGTTCAATGAGCAGTTCTTC. It yields the protein CASSSTAGFNEQFF.

This clonotype has a single count. The CDR3 region has the DNA TGTGCCAGTAGTACCAGTGGAGATGAGCAGTTCTTC. It codes for CASSTSGDEQFF. The chain combines TRBV19 with TRBJ2-1, with no clear D. The ends were cut back, 4 bases at V and 8 bases at J, with 9 bases in the middle. The CDR3 sequence is 12 residues long. CDR1 is LNHDA, CDR2 SQIVND, per germline (reference sequence). Together with reference TRBV19 and TRBJ2-1, the CDR3 gives the full variable domain: DGGITQSPKYLFRKEGQNVTLSCEQNLNHDAMYWYRQDPGQGLRLIYYSQIVNDFQKGDIAEGYSVSREKKESFPLTVTSAQKNPTAFYLCASSTSGDEQFFGPGTRLTVL.

The V and J genes are TRBV2 and TRBJ2-1; TRBD2 matches 10 bases. The germline V gene encodes CDR1 SNHLY and CDR2 FYNNEI. This CDR3 is built from 14 residues. Trimming took 9 bases from V and 2 from J; bases not matched to a gene: 4. This chain's CDR3 is CASSGRSTYNEQFF. CDR3 bases: TGTGCCAGTAGCGGGAGGTCCACCTACAATGAGCAGTTCTTC. The full variable domain, completed using reference TRBV2 and TRBJ2-1, is EPEVTQTPSHQVTQMGQEVILRCVPISNHLYFYWYRQILGQKVEFLVSFYNNEISEKSEIFDDQFSVERPDGSNFTLKIRSTKLEDSAMYFCASSGRSTYNEQFFGPGTRLTVL.

CDR3 loop: CASSLWQGTDTQYF. The DNA for the CDR3 is TGTGCCAGCAGCTTGTGGCAGGGCACAGATACGCAGTATTTT. The rearrangement uses TRBV5-4 and TRBJ2-3; no definite D call. The CDR3 loop spans 14 amino acids. V lost 1 base and J 1 base, leaving 7 bases between the germline ends. CDR1 is SGHNT, CDR2 YYREEE, per germline (reference sequence). Using reference TRBV5-4 and TRBJ2-3 for the parts outside the CDR3, the full variable domain is ETGVTQSPTHLIKTRGQQVTLRCSSQSGHNTVSWYQQALGQGPQFIFQYYREEENGRGNFPPRFSGLQFPNYSSELNVNALELDDSALYLCASSLWQGTDTQYFGPGTRLTVL.

J is TRBJ2-6 and V is TRBV2; tentative D call: TRBD1 (5 bases). This CDR3 spans 13 amino acids. The V and J ends lost 9 bases and 2 bases respectively, with 8 bases between them. The V gene's germline CDR1 is SNHLY and CDR2 FYNNEI. The CDR3 coding sequence is TGTGCCAGACACAGGACTGGGGCCAACGTCCTGACTTTC. This encodes CARHRTGANVLTF.

V gene TRBV19 combines with J gene TRBJ1-2; TRBD1 might be the D (6 bases). Germline CDR1 is LNHDA and CDR2 is SQIVND (reference sequence). Trimming left V 6 bases short and J 4 bases short, with 15 bases between. The CDR3 is made up of 14 amino acids. The CDR3 region is CASRMGGNTYGYTF. The CDR3 DNA sequence: TGTGCCAGTAGGATGGGGGGCAACACCTATGGCTACACCTTC.

The genes are TRBV29-1 and TRBJ1-5; possibly TRBD1 for D (5 bases). Looked up from germline, CDR1 is SQVTM and CDR2 is ANQGSEA. CDR3 length equals 12 residues. Trimming cost V 4 bases and J 8 bases, with 12 bases left between them. CDR3 residues: CSVGGANEPQHF. The CDR3 DNA reads as TGCAGCGTTGGAGGGGCTAATGAGCCCCAGCATTTT.

The chain recombines TRBV7-6 with TRBJ2-4, with 7 positions matching TRBD2. This CDR3 spans 17 amino acids. J lost 1 base, V lost 4 bases, and 10 bases had no gene match. Germline loops: CDR1 SGHVS, CDR2 FNYEAQ. The DNA of the CDR3 is TGTGCCAGCAGCTCCGGTCCGCGGGAGAGGGCCAAAAACATTCAGTACTTC. It yields the protein CASSSGPRERAKNIQYF. Complete variable domain (other parts from reference TRBV7-6 and TRBJ2-4): GAGVSQSPRYKVTKRGQDVALRCDPISGHVSLYWYRQALGQGPEFLTYFNYEAQQDKSGLPNDRFSAERPEGSISTLTIQRTEQRDSAMYRCASSSGPRERAKNIQYFGAGTRLSVL.

The V gene is TRBV3-1, the J gene TRBJ2-1, with unresolved D. CDR1 is LGHDT and CDR2 is YNNKEL in the germline V gene (reference sequence). The CDR3 is made up of 14 amino acids. V dropped 1 base and J dropped 4 bases, with 8 bases sitting between them. The CDR3 sequence is CASSQGIRYNEQFF. CDR3 coding DNA: TGTGCCAGCAGCCAAGGGATAAGGTACAATGAGCAGTTCTTC.

This clonotype was seen a single time. J is TRBJ1-5 and V is TRBV2, with 8 bases identical to TRBD1. The germline CDR1 and CDR2 sequences are SNHLY and FYNNEI. The CDR3 runs 15 residues. V trimming: 4 bases; J trimming: 2 bases; junction bases outside the gene matches: 4. CDR3 amino acids: CASSVLQGGNQPQHF. The CDR3 region has the DNA TGTGCCAGCAGTGTTTTACAGGGGGGCAATCAGCCCCAGCATTTT.

The chain employs TRBV5-1 and TRBJ2-7, with 7 positions matching TRBD2. Germline-derived CDR1 and CDR2 are SGHRS and YFSETQ. This CDR3 has 16 amino acids. With 0 bases clipped from V and 6 bases from J, the junction kept 12 bases outside the gene matches. CDR3 DNA sequence: TGCGCCAGCAGCTTGGACTCATTTGTGTCGGGGGGCGAGCAGTACTTC. This encodes CASSLDSFVSGGEQYF. The full variable domain, in which reference TRBV5-1 and TRBJ2-7 provide the parts outside the CDR3, is KAGVTQTPRYLIKTRGQQVTLSCSPISGHRSVSWYQQTPGQGLQFLFEYFSETQRNKGNFPGRFSGRQFSNSRSEMNVSTLELGDSALYLCASSLDSFVSGGEQYFGPGTRLTVT.

This chain connects TRBV7-3 to TRBJ2-3, with no clear D. Germline-derived CDR1 and CDR2 are SGHTA and FQGTGA. V dropped 2 bases and J dropped 0 bases, with 12 bases sitting between them. This CDR3 contains 16 residues. The CDR3 reads CASSLEADASTDTQYF. Written as DNA, the CDR3 is TGTGCCAGCAGCTTAGAAGCAGATGCTAGCACAGATACGCAGTATTTT.

The chain employs TRBV20-1 and TRBJ2-7, with 11 bases matching TRBD2. Germline assignment: CDR1 DFQATT and CDR2 SNEGSKA (reference sequence). The CDR3 totals 14 residues. V lost 6 bases, J lost 3 bases, and 7 bases stayed unmatched. The CDR3 sequence is CSAPTSGSFYEQYF. CDR3 in DNA: TGCAGTGCACCAACTAGCGGGAGTTTCTACGAGCAGTACTTC.

The J gene is TRBJ1-4, the V gene TRBV5-1; 9 bases match TRBD1. V trimming: 4 bases; J trimming: 8 bases; junction bases outside the gene matches: 18. This CDR3 region has 18 residues. Germline CDR1 is SGHRS and CDR2 is YFSETQ. As DNA, the CDR3 is TGCGCCAGCAGCGTTGGTCGGGGACAGGGAGGTACGAAAGAAAAACTGTTTTTT. As protein: CASSVGRGQGGTKEKLFF. Drawing the rest from reference TRBV5-1 and TRBJ1-4, the complete variable domain is KAGVTQTPRYLIKTRGQQVTLSCSPISGHRSVSWYQQTPGQGLQFLFEYFSETQRNKGNFPGRFSGRQFSNSRSEMNVSTLELGDSALYLCASSVGRGQGGTKEKLFFGSGTQLSVL.

This clonotype appeared a single time. The rearrangement uses TRBV24-1 and TRBJ2-1, with a possible D match to TRBD1 (5 bases). The CDR3 loop spans 13 amino acids. Deletions cut 4 bases from V and 12 bases from J, with 15 bases between. Germline V CDR1 and CDR2: KGHDR, SFDVKD. The CDR3 bases are TGTGCCACCAGTGAACCGACAGATCGTCGGCAGTTCTTC. This encodes CATSEPTDRRQFF.

This rearrangement joins TRBV27 to TRBJ1-1; D gene ambiguous. The CDR3 consists of 16 residues. With 5 bases removed from V and 2 bases from J, the gap between germline ends came to 18 bases. The germline V gene has CDR1 MNHEY and CDR2 SMNVEV (reference sequence). CDR3 in amino acids: CASSQTIPRRNTEAFF. In nucleotides, the CDR3 is TGTGCCAGCAGTCAAACCATCCCCAGGAGAAACACTGAAGCTTTCTTT.